The 3 T cell receptor beta chains below were found in one sample sequenced in a study of regulatory T cells in long-lasting Graves disease (dated by TCRdb to about 2021). The meaning of the sample's time point label: newly diagnosed GD, antithyroid drugs for less than 3 months. For both TCR sequencing and RNA sequencing, RNA was extracted from PBMCs using TRIzol. The method was multiplex PCR. Sequencing took place on an Illumina HiSeq 4000. TCR beta libraries were built with iRepertoire HTBI primers and Arm-PCR amplification of CDR3 regions. Starting from the raw public reads, TCRdb applied fastp trimming at Q25, assembled clones with MiXCR and retained in-frame beta chains. When rows share a CDR3 protein, they turn into one entry using the most common DNA and genes. In this sample the table shows 420,000 or so distinct CDR3 sequences, about 16% of which occur a single time. The ten largest clones take up 23% of the sample.

The same data also went into a second study, on T cells in Graves' hyperthyroidism and ophthalmopathy.

Sequencing used peripheral blood mononuclear cells (PBMCs), obtained at new diagnosis, from a patient treated with antithyroid drugs. The origin of the receptors is a woman aged 18-30 years with Graves disease. Donor details come from another sample of the same person, matched by shared clones.

The chain combines TRBV2 with TRBJ1-2; no firm D call. Per the germline V gene, CDR1 is SNHLY and CDR2 is FYNNEI. The length of the CDR3 is 14 residues. The V end was cut by 1 base, the J end by 8 bases, with 14 bases between. CDR3 sequence: CASSEEVSAGGYTF. In DNA, the CDR3 is TGTGCCAGCAGTGAAGAGGTGTCGGCAGGAGGCTACACCTTC.

This clonotype was counted ten times or more. The chain uses TRBV5-1 and TRBJ1-2; 9 nucleotides match TRBD1. This CDR3 contains 14 residues. Unmatched junction bases numbered 9, after V lost 4 bases and J lost 8 bases. Germline V gene sequence: CDR1 SGHRS, CDR2 YFSETQ. Here the CDR3 DNA reads TGCGCCAGCAGCCCGGGACAGGGAGTGAGGGGCTACACCTTC. It yields the protein CASSPGQGVRGYTF.

The rearrangement joins TRBV5-4 to TRBJ2-1; D not certain. This CDR3 is built from 15 residues. Trimming left V 1 base short and J 6 bases short, with 14 bases between. In germline, CDR1 is SGHNT, CDR2 YYREEE (reference sequence). CDR3 loop: CASSLYLVSANEQFF. Written as DNA, the CDR3 is TGTGCCAGCAGCTTGTATTTGGTTTCGGCCAATGAGCAGTTCTTC.